The clone carrying this T cell receptor beta chain appeared many times. This entry is derived from a study of read filtering for tumor transcriptome and immune sequencing. The CDR3 covers 14 residues. Deletions cut 5 bases from V and 3 bases from J, with 13 bases between. The library was built from 400 ng RNA with molecular barcoded adaptors for alpha/delta and beta/gamma chains. Each CDR3 protein gets one entry after TCRdb re-called the reads with MiXCR. The sample consists of 90,000 to 95,000 distinct CDR3 sequences, roughly 21% of them appearing once. The sample was a population of CD138-negative cells sorted from bone marrow. This TCR was recovered from a donor over 35 with multiple myeloma. The rearrangement links TRBV12-3 or TRBV12-4 to TRBJ1-1, with D maybe TRBD1 (6 bases). CDR3 region: CASSARGPYTEAFF. CDR3 DNA: TGTGCCAGCAGTGCCAGGGGTCCCTACACTGAAGCTTTCTTT.